This T cell receptor (beta chain) derives from a study of PD-L1 blockade in urothelial cancer. At the level of the study: Patients with male sex and bladder-origin urothelial cancer accounted for about 85% of the roughly 30 enrolled. Blood-derived samples held a median 141,255 T cells. Study results and caveats: Below-median pretreatment blood TCR clonality predicted better survival.

On this clone: Its cognate antigen is unknown.

Some clones are missing from TCRdb's copy, which holds only in-frame ones; the method was immunoSEQ multiplex PCR. The repertoire consists of 30,000 or so clones, with around 83% occurring once and the leading ten covering less than 40%. Germline V gene sequence: CDR1 SQVTM, CDR2 ANQGSEA. Between the trimmed V and J ends, which lost 7 bases and 4 bases, there was a span of 16 bases. There are 13 residues in the CDR3. This TCR was recovered from a man between 60 and 75 years old with urothelial cancer. Sequencing was performed on PBMCs, taken around atezolizumab (anti-PD-L1) treatment. The V call is TRBV29-1, the J call TRBJ1-1, with D tentatively TRBD1 (5 bases). CDR3 sequence: CSGKGQVGTEAFF. The CDR3 DNA reads TGCAGCGGGAAGGGGCAGGTTGGCACTGAAGCTTTCTTT.